This note documents a single T cell receptor beta chain sequence. The sample originates from a study of control samples from healthy donors and cancer patients. Germline trimming cut 1 base from V and 10 bases from J; bases unmatched to any gene: 9. The CDR3 runs to 14 residues. CDR1 and CDR2 (germline): MDHEN, SYDVKM. Sequencing was performed with immunoSEQ multiplex PCR; in TCRdb, only in-frame clones are kept and a portion is missing. Altogether over 150,000 clones are present, around 94% being singletons, with the ten largest covering around 1.3%. The chain uses TRBV28 and TRBJ1-2; 7 bases match TRBD1. This TCR came from a woman aged 18-35 years in good health. What was sequenced was blood. The CDR3 here is CASSLSGQLFDYTF. DNA of the CDR3: TGTGCCAGCAGTTTATCGGGACAGCTTTTTGACTACACCTTC.